This T cell receptor (beta chain) was recorded in a study of T cells in Graves' hyperthyroidism and ophthalmopathy. Notes on the study in general: Most thyroid-expanded clonotypes above 0.001 were also found in blood.

The sample holds a few counts of this clonotype. Its antigen is unidentified. The junction shows a germline mismatch at one end, possibly a read error. From RNA transcripts, TCR beta CDR3 regions were amplified. Primed by the HTBI set, a first-round RT-PCR was run on the TCR CDR3. TCRdb called the multiplex PCR reads again in MiXCR, with one record for every CDR3 protein. Of around 600,000 distinct CDR3 sequences in the sample, 12% to 15% were seen once. Exclusion of patients followed from uncontrolled infection, other autoimmune disease, pregnancy or lactation. There are 14 residues in the CDR3. Germline-derived CDR1 and CDR2 are SGDLS and YYNGEE.

The clonotype comes from a woman aged 18-29 years with Graves' ophthalmopathy. Sample: blood. V is TRBV9 and J is TRBJ1-2; 9 positions agree with TRBD1. CDR3: CASSVEDRGYGYTF. DNA of the CDR3: TGTGCCAGCAGTGTAGAAGACAGGGGGTACGGCTACACCTTC.